The next 10 T cell receptor beta chains were all read from a single sample in a study of shared clonotypes between healthy human individuals. Positive CCR7 selection of CD45RO-negative cells yielded the naive CD8 cells, and terminally differentiated effector memory CD45RA+ cells were excluded. Using immunoSEQ multiplex PCR, the repertoire was profiled, and TCRdb retains in-frame clones only, with some absent. The sample has about 580,000 clones, 95% to 98% seen once; the top ten hold more than 0.3%. Sequenced sample: naive CD8+ T cells sorted from blood. The receptors here all came from a man aged 30-40 years in good health.

The gene calls are TRBV4-1 and TRBJ2-3, with D hard to call. The V and J ends lost 0 bases and 0 bases respectively, with 4 bases between them. CDR3 length equals 14 residues. Germline V lookup: CDR1 MGHRA, CDR2 YSYEKL. CDR3 loop: CASSQDPSTDTQYF. CDR3 in DNA: TGCGCCAGCAGCCAAGATCCTAGCACAGATACGCAGTATTTT.

The V gene is TRBV7-6, the J gene TRBJ2-7; D remains unclear. Germline CDR1 reads SGHVS; CDR2 reads FNYEAQ. V dropped 5 bases and J dropped 2 bases, with 13 bases sitting between them. The CDR3 is 14 residues long. The CDR3: CASSPLVLAYEQYF. The CDR3 DNA reads as TGTGCCAGCAGCCCCTTAGTCCTTGCCTACGAGCAGTACTTC. Together with reference TRBV7-6 and TRBJ2-7, the CDR3 gives the full variable domain: GAGVSQSPRYKVTKRGQDVALRCDPISGHVSLYWYRQALGQGPEFLTYFNYEAQQDKSGLPNDRFSAERPEGSISTLTIQRTEQRDSAMYRCASSPLVLAYEQYFGPGTRLTVT.

The CDR3 nucleotides are TGTGCCAGCAGCTTTAGTTTAGGGGGAGTCTCCGATGAGCAGTTCTTC. Its protein is CASSFSLGGVSDEQFF. The rearrangement joins TRBV11-2 to TRBJ2-1, with TRBD1 as a possible D gene (6 bases). The V gene lost 3 bases and the J gene lost 8 bases, with 20 bases spanning the gap. This CDR3 region has 16 residues. Per germline, CDR1 SGHAT and CDR2 FQNNGV.

The chain combines TRBV7-9 with TRBJ2-1; D may correspond to TRBD1 or TRBD2 (5 bases each). The CDR3 covers 14 residues. Trimming removed 1 base at V and 4 bases at J, with 8 bases between. Germline lookup yields CDR1 SEHNR and CDR2 FQNEAQ (reference sequence). This chain's CDR3 is CASSLVGEYNEQFF. The CDR3 region has the DNA TGTGCCAGCAGCTTAGTGGGGGAGTACAATGAGCAGTTCTTC. Variable domain in full (rest from reference TRBV7-9 and TRBJ2-1): DTGVSQNPRHKITKRGQNVTFRCDPISEHNRLYWYRQTLGQGPEFLTYFQNEAQLEKSRLLSDRFSAERPKGSFSTLEIQRTEQGDSAMYLCASSLVGEYNEQFFGPGTRLTVL.

A single count supports this clone. The V call is TRBV27, the J call TRBJ1-5; 7 nucleotides match TRBD1. The V segment lost 5 bases and the J segment 6 bases; nucleotides outside the gene matches: 7. The germline CDR1 and CDR2 sequences are MNHEY and SMNVEV (reference sequence). This CDR3 comprises 14 residues. The CDR3 sequence is CASSMTGTGQPQHF. The CDR3 DNA reads TGTGCCAGCAGTATGACAGGGACGGGTCAGCCCCAGCATTTT.

This chain links TRBV29-1 with TRBJ2-7; D not resolved. CDR3 length equals 14 residues. With 3 bases removed from V and 2 bases from J, the gap between germline ends came to 14 bases. Germline V gives CDR1 SQVTM, CDR2 ANQGSEA. The DNA for the CDR3 is TGCAGCGTTGAGGCACCCGAAGGTGCCTACGAGCAGTACTTC. This translates into CSVEAPEGAYEQYF.

The chain links TRBV7-8 to TRBJ2-4; D might be TRBD1 or TRBD2, each matching 6 bases. Germline assignment: CDR1 SGHVS and CDR2 FQNEAQ. The CDR3 extends over 16 amino acids. The V end was cut by 0 bases, the J end by 1 base, with 10 bases between. CDR3 bases: TGTGCCAGCAGCTTAGCGGAGGGGGTCGCCAAAAACATTCAGTACTTC. Translation gives CASSLAEGVAKNIQYF.

The rearrangement links TRBV29-1 to TRBJ1-1; no firm D call. V lost 6 bases and J 5 bases, leaving 16 bases between the germline ends. This CDR3 region has 13 residues. Germline V lookup: CDR1 SQVTM, CDR2 ANQGSEA. Written as DNA, the CDR3 is TGCAGCGTCCTGACCGGTGAGTGGACTGAAGCTTTCTTT. Translating gives CSVLTGEWTEAFF.

The chain combines TRBV7-9 with TRBJ2-7; 7 nucleotides line up with TRBD1. CDR1 is SEHNR and CDR2 is FQNEAQ in the germline V gene (reference sequence). V shed 4 bases, J shed 4 bases, and the junction held 13 bases outside the gene matches. The CDR3 loop spans 16 amino acids. CDR3 bases: TGTGCCAGCAGCTCAACAACGACAGGGTGGGTGTACGAGCAGTACTTC. Amino acid sequence: CASSSTTTGWVYEQYF.

The chain has TRBV10-1 and TRBJ2-1; unclear D gene. This CDR3 region has 12 residues. Trimming took 0 bases from V and 11 from J, leaving 8 bases between them. Germline-derived CDR1 and CDR2 are WNHNN and SYGVQD (reference sequence). CDR3 DNA: TGCGCCAGCAGTGAGTCCGTAGGGAAGCAGTTCTTC. It translates to CASSESVGKQFF.